The clone carrying this T cell receptor (beta chain) was counted many times. TCRdb ran MiXCR on the RACE reads and lists one entry per CDR3 protein. The profile covers around 110,000 distinct CDR3 sequences, with about 12% appearing a single time and 1.1% to 1.5% taken by the ten largest. The CDR3 contains 10 residues. V gave up 3 bases and J gave up 3 bases, with 0 bases separating them. The germline CDR1 and CDR2 sequences are MGHDK and SYGVNS. The data were taken from a study of human T cells and chemical hapten exposure. Time point denoted: patch test 1, 2 weeks after DPC sensitization. Documented treatment: therapeutic diphenylcyclopropenone sensitization with weekly scalp DPC. People who gave samples had alopecia, were 18 to 70 years old, and were suitable for DPC.

Sample: whole blood, taken in connection with sensitization to the hapten diphenylcyclopropenone (DPC). The chain recombines TRBV25-1 with TRBJ2-7, with no clear D. The source is a woman in her 50s with alopecia areata. Some clones in this sample may be carry-over from other donors' samples. The CDR3 loop is CASSDYEQYF. CDR3 DNA sequence: TGTGCCAGCAGTGACTACGAGCAGTACTTC.